A single T cell receptor (beta chain) is shown here with its context. This clonotype was seen only a few times. Its recognized antigen is unknown. Per-base quality was not reported, and no clone a single base away is much larger than it. TCR beta CDR3 regions were amplified from RNA transcripts. A first-round RT-PCR of the TCR CDR3 used the HTBI primer set with the Qiagen OneStep RT-PCR kit. A second multiplex PCR round built the libraries, followed by size selection and purification. Sequencing of the libraries was done on an Illumina HiSeq2000 using paired-end 100 bp reads. Per the source publication's procedure: Raw data were processed with SOAPnuke, discarding reads with adapters, uncalled bases, mean Phred below 15, or no exact constant-primer or identifier match. COPE v1.2.5 was used to merge the high-quality paired reads, and each unique nucleotide sequence was defined as a clonotype. MiTCR v1.1 was used to align the clonotypes against IMGT TRBV, TRBD and TRBJ reference segments. Analysis was restricted to V-J combinations with a frequency above 0.0001, which covered roughly 99% of repertoires. A TCS score was defined as the ratio of F50 (clonal expansion) to E x V (chaos), with BLOSUM62-based TCRdist applied between CDR3 peptides within each V-J. Welch's t-statistics and random forest reduced just over 500 V-J features to around 14, which were used in a naive Bayes classifier (R e1071). The public reads were reprocessed in TCRdb via fastp at Q25 and MiXCR, keeping in-frame beta chains. Duplicate CDR3 protein sequences are folded into a single record with the most common DNA and genes. The V and J calls, along with clone size, are taken from TCRdb and not from the paper's own processing. The sample table lists approximately 520,000 distinct CDR3 sequences, about 24% of them with a count of one. The top ten constitute about 11% of the sample.

V is clipped by 1 base and J by 0 bases, and the sequence between their germline boundaries is 4 bases long. The CDR3 sequence holds 13 residues, the cysteine and phenylalanine included. The kept DNA is CDR3 alone, 39 bases in frame from the first base. CDR1 and CDR2 were assigned from the germline V gene (reference sequence) as LNHDA and SQIVND. Moderately to severely active disease, a Clinical Activity Score of at least 3, a NOSPECS grade of at least 4, and a duration under 3 months were present in ophthalmopathy patients. Any patient with an uncontrolled infection, another autoimmune disease, pregnancy or lactation was excluded. Diagnoses relied on clinical symptoms, serum thyroxine and TRAb, thyroid ultrasound and orbital computed tomography. Ficoll-Paque density gradient centrifugation was used to isolate PBMCs from approximately 10 ml of fresh peripheral blood. Total RNA was extracted using Trizol reagent, and RNA quality was assessed on an Agilent 2100 Bioanalyzer.

The data stem from a study of T cells in Graves' hyperthyroidism and ophthalmopathy (dated by TCRdb to the late 2010s). Describing the broader study: Peripheral blood was sampled at the time of initial diagnosis, prior to any treatment. To identify TCR V-J signatures that set the groups apart, the researchers used a discovery cohort of more than 95 patients, made up of 43 with Graves' ophthalmopathy and 57 with stable Graves' hyperthyroidism. The 75 to 100 discovery patients were randomly divided into training and test sets at a 7:3 ratio. In several Graves' hyperthyroidism patients, the study also compared T-cell repertoires from thyroid tissue with T-cell repertoires from blood. After sampling, hyperthyroidism patients received methimazole starting at 30 mg daily, and ophthalmopathy patients received high-dose intravenous methylprednisolone. An independent validation cohort of fewer than 20 hyperthyroidism patients and approximately 15 patients who later progressed to ophthalmopathy tested prospective prediction of ophthalmopathy. TCR Vbeta CDR3 sequencing of 135 peripheral blood samples (approximately 44 ophthalmopathy, about 75 hyperthyroidism and roughly 17 progressor patients) is reported in the paper. General findings and caveats noted by the study authors: In validation, the model predicted progression to ophthalmopathy a median of about 6.8 months before onset, with approximately 71% sensitivity and roughly 77% specificity. In cross-validation, a model built on a 13 V-J signature told ophthalmopathy apart from stable hyperthyroidism with 85% to 90% sensitivity and around 81% specificity, and in testing the same model reached 80%/75%. No statistical method was used to set the sample size in advance, and investigators knew the group allocation. Blood samples also contained most of the expanded thyroid clonotypes (frequency above 0.001), which suggests that blood repertoires may reflect thyroid immune responses.

The clonotype was recovered from a young woman with Graves' ophthalmopathy. What was sequenced was blood. Rearrangement joined TRBV19 to TRBJ2-7; the D gene is unclear. The CDR3 amino acid sequence is: CASSIVASYEQYF. In nucleotides, the sequence is TGTGCCAGTAGTATAGTTGCCTCCTACGAGCAGTACTTC.